Listed below are T cell receptor beta chains from one sample, sequenced in a study of metastatic and nonmetastatic thyroid tumors. TCRdb reassembled clones from the PCR reads with MiXCR. There are tens of thousands of clones in the sample; about a sixth occur only once, and just under 9.5% lies in the top ten. The material sequenced was blood. These receptors came from a male donor with papillary thyroid cancer or a benign thyroid nodule (not recorded which). Some clones in this sample may be carry-over from other donors' samples. The CDR3 runs from the conserved cysteine through the conserved F or W. Each record gives: V gene, J gene, CDR3 protein.

TRBV6-1	TRBJ2-5	CTSRPSGGVQETQYF
TRBV30	TRBJ1-6	CAWSVIGSPLHF
TRBV18	TRBJ1-1	CASSPLSPGQGAAFF
TRBV9	TRBJ2-1	CASSGSRVAYNEQFF
TRBV7-9	TRBJ2-5	CAGPKGASGSKNQYF
TRBV3-1	TRBJ1-2	CASSRGAGDYGYTF
TRBV11-2	TRBJ2-1	CASSLAVGLYNEQFF
TRBV4-1	TRBJ2-1	CASSQPGGFTVNEQFF
TRBV9	TRBJ2-1	CASSVVGGGAGSYNEQFF
TRBV19	TRBJ1-3	CARGDRRRNTIYF
TRBV18	TRBJ1-1	CASSGNKNTEAFF